This T cell receptor (beta chain) was captured in a study of Graves' ophthalmopathy and Graves' hyperthyroidism. General study results and limits: A classifier, a 13-signature model, separated ophthalmopathy from stable hyperthyroidism with 87.88% sensitivity and approximately 80% specificity. The blood repertoire also included most expanded thyroid clonotypes above 0.001 frequency.

Amplification of TCR beta CDR3 regions used RNA transcripts. An initial RT-PCR round employing HTBI primers preceded a second-round multiplex PCR. TCRdb passed the multiplex PCR reads through MiXCR, listing each CDR3 protein once. The sample includes more than 1,000,000 distinct CDR3 sequences, 36% of them seen just once. The sample holds a few counts of this clonotype. Its antigen is still unknown. The authors enrolled newly diagnosed hyperthyroidism patients aged 18 to 65 with under 2 months' duration. The diagnosis combined clinical symptoms, thyroxine, TRAb, thyroid ultrasound and orbital computed tomography scans. This sequence was found in an adult man with Graves' hyperthyroidism. The specimen sequenced was peripheral blood or thyroid tissue (not recorded which).

CDR3 nucleotide sequence: TGTGCCATCTGCGCCCTCGAGAGGACCGGGGAGCTGTTTTTT. Translation: CAICALERTGELFF. The rearrangement links TRBV10-3 to TRBJ2-2, with D hard to call. The CDR3 totals 14 residues. Looked up from germline, CDR1 is ENHRY and CDR2 is SYGVKD. V lost 8 bases and J lost 5, with 15 bases in between.